The sequence of this T cell receptor (beta chain) was determined in a study of CXCR3 chemokines and chemotherapy response in bladder cancer. MiXCR was run by TCRdb on the PCR reads, yielding one entry per CDR3 protein. The table includes over 5,000 distinct CDR3 sequences, approximately 14% detected once. This clonotype occurred a few times. The germline V and J ends were trimmed by 6 bases and 0 bases, with 12 bases remaining between them. The CDR3 extends over 15 amino acids. From germline, CDR1 is SGHAT and CDR2 FQNNGV. The V and J genes are TRBV11-2 and TRBJ1-5; D perhaps matches TRBD1 (6 bases). The sample was gathered from a patient whose treatment included neoadjuvant chemotherapy. This receptor was taken from a human donor with bladder cancer that responded to neoadjuvant chemotherapy. Written as DNA, the CDR3 is TGTGCCAGCAGTTCCGGGACAAATAGCAATCAGCCCCAGCATTTT. Translated, it gives CASSSGTNSNQPQHF.